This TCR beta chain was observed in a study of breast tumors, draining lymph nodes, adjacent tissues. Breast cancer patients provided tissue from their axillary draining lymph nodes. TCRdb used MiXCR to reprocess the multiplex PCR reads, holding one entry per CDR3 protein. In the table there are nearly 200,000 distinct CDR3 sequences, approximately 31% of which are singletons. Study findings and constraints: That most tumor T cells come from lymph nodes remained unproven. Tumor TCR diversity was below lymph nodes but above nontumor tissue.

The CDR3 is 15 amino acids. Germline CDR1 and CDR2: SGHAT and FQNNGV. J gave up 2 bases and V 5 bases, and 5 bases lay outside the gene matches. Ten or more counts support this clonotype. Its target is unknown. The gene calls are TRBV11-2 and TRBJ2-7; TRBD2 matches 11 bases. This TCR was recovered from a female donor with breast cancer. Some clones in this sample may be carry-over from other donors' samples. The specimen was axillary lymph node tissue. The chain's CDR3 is CASSRGLAATYEQYF. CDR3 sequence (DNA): TGTGCCAGCAGCCGGGGACTAGCGGCAACCTACGAGCAGTACTTC.